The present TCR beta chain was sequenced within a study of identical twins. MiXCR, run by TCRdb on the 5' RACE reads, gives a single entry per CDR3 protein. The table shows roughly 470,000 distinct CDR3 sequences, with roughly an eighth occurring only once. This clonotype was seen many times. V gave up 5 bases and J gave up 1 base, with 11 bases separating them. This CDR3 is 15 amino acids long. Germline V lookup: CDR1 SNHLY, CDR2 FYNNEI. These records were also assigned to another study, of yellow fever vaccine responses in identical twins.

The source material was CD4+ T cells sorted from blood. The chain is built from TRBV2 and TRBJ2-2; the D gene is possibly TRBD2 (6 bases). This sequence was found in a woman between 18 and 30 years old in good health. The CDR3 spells CASSTSLWNTGELFF. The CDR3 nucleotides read TGTGCCAGCAGTACTAGCCTCTGGAACACCGGGGAGCTGTTTTTT. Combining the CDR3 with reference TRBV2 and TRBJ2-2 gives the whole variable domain EPEVTQTPSHQVTQMGQEVILRCVPISNHLYFYWYRQILGQKVEFLVSFYNNEISEKSEIFDDQFSVERPDGSNFTLKIRSTKLEDSAMYFCASSTSLWNTGELFFGEGSRLTVL.